The 23 T cell receptor beta chains presented below share a single source sample, sequenced in a study of regulatory T cells in long-lasting Graves disease. Noted time point: persistent/refractory GD, antithyroid drugs over 5 years with positive TRAb. With RNA extracted from PBMCs as input, the TCR library was made. Arm-PCR of CDR3 regions and iRepertoire HTBI primers were used to build TCR beta libraries. TCRdb reprocessed the multiplex PCR reads with MiXCR, giving one entry per CDR3 protein. The sample carries 300,000 to 500,000 distinct CDR3 sequences, less than 25% recorded once. Sequenced material: peripheral blood mononuclear cells (PBMCs), taken when the disease was refractory, from a patient treated with antithyroid drugs. Source of these receptors: a female donor with Graves disease.

CDR3 DNA sequence: TGTGCCAGCAGCGGGGGGACAGGGGCAAACACTGAAGCTTTCTTT. Translated: CASSGGTGANTEAFF. The V gene is TRBV5-6, the J gene TRBJ1-1, with 10 bases lining up with TRBD1. The germline CDR1 and CDR2 sequences are SGHDT and YYEEEE. The CDR3 length is 15 residues. Germline trimming cut 4 bases from V and 2 bases from J; bases unmatched to any gene: 5.

In its sample, this clonotype was seen many times. The chain employs TRBV3-1 and TRBJ2-7; possibly TRBD1 for D (5 bases). This CDR3 has 13 residues. Looked up from germline, CDR1 is LGHDT and CDR2 is YNNKEL (reference sequence). V shed 3 bases and J shed 2 bases, with 8 bases lying between them. For the CDR3, the DNA is TGTGCCAGCAGCCAGGGGCATCCCTACGAGCAGTACTTC. Its protein is CASSQGHPYEQYF.

This clonotype turned up a few times. The rearrangement uses TRBV10-3 and TRBJ1-1; D is ambiguous. Germline loops: CDR1 ENHRY, CDR2 SYGVKD. This CDR3 comprises 14 residues. V lost 6 bases, J lost 4 bases, and 15 bases lay in between. Written as DNA, the CDR3 is TGTGCCATCAGCAGACAAGAAAAGGTCACTGAAGCTTTCTTT. Translating it yields CAISRQEKVTEAFF.

The chain uses TRBV6-1 and TRBJ2-7; D uncertain. CDR3 length: 12 residues. The ends were cut back, 5 bases at V and 4 bases at J, with 9 bases in the middle. Germline CDR1 and CDR2: MNHNS and SASEGT. In DNA form, the CDR3 reads TGTGCCAGCAGTACCAACCGATACGAGCAGTACTTC. Translating gives CASSTNRYEQYF.

The chain combines TRBV7-9 with TRBJ1-2; D gene ambiguous. The CDR3 is 13 residues long. V lost 4 bases and J lost 1, with 7 bases in between. CDR1 SEHNR and CDR2 FQNEAQ come from the germline V gene (reference sequence). This CDR3 is CASSSLINYGYTF. The CDR3 coding sequence is TGTGCCAGCAGCTCCCTCATTAACTATGGCTACACCTTC.

In its sample, this clonotype was seen a few times. This rearrangement joins TRBV20-1 to TRBJ1-1; D perhaps matches TRBD1 (6 bases). The CDR3 is 13 residues long. Germline V gene sequence: CDR1 DFQATT, CDR2 SNEGSKA (reference sequence). Trimming shortened V by 6 bases and J by 4 bases, and 15 bases separated the two germline ends. The CDR3 sequence: CSAELRGTTEAFF. The CDR3 DNA sequence: TGCAGTGCCGAACTCAGGGGTACCACTGAAGCTTTCTTT.

The chain carries TRBV6-1 and TRBJ2-7, with 8 bases aligning to TRBD1. After removal of 7 bases from V and 5 bases from J, the junction contained 10 bases not matched to a gene. The length of the CDR3 is 14 residues. CDR1 is MNHNS and CDR2 is SASEGT in the germline V gene. The CDR3 sequence is CASNLDRVNHEQYF. As DNA, the CDR3 is TGTGCCAGCAACCTGGACAGGGTAAACCACGAGCAGTACTTC.

Many counts were recorded for this clonotype. The chain links TRBV7-2 to TRBJ1-5, with D hard to call. CDR1 is SGHTA and CDR2 is FQGNSA in the germline V gene. CDR3 length: 14 amino acids. Trimming cost V 5 bases and J 1 base, with 9 bases left between them. In nucleotides, the CDR3 is TGTGCCAGCAGCCCCATGGAAAGCAATCAGCCCCAGCATTTT. It encodes CASSPMESNQPQHF.

This clonotype was picked up many times. The rearrangement uses TRBV7-2 and TRBJ1-1; D gene unclear. This CDR3 contains 15 residues. Trimming removed 5 bases from V and 4 bases from J, with 17 bases in between. From germline, CDR1 is SGHTA and CDR2 FQGNSA. In DNA, the CDR3 is TGTGCCAGCAGCCCCCGGGGAGGTTGGAGCACTGAAGCTTTCTTT. As protein: CASSPRGGWSTEAFF.

The CDR3 spells CASSPGLAGGPGDEQFF. CDR3 sequence (DNA): TGCGCCAGCAGCCCGGGACTAGCGGGAGGGCCTGGTGATGAGCAGTTCTTC. The J gene is TRBJ2-1, the V gene TRBV5-1; 16 positions match TRBD2. Germline V gene lookup returns CDR1 SGHRS and CDR2 YFSETQ. V shed 4 bases and J 8 bases; nucleotides not matched to a gene: 9. The CDR3 is 17 residues long.

This clonotype has just a few counts. The junction differs from germline at one of its ends, possibly a read error. V is TRBV6-1 and J is TRBJ2-7, with no clear D. This CDR3 comprises 11 residues. Germline CDR1 MNHNS, CDR2 SASEGT. The CDR3 here is CTSSPSYEQYF. CDR3 coding DNA: TGTACCAGCAGTCCCTCCTACGAGCAGTACTTC.

This clonotype appeared many times. This chain joins TRBV20-1 and TRBJ2-5, with 8 bases identical to TRBD2. This CDR3 comprises 13 residues. The V segment lost 6 bases and the J segment 5 bases; nucleotides outside the gene matches: 8. Germline V lookup: CDR1 DFQATT, CDR2 SNEGSKA (reference sequence). CDR3 loop: CSAFSGSGETQYF. CDR3 nucleotides: TGCAGTGCCTTCAGCGGGAGTGGTGAGACCCAGTACTTC.

This clonotype appeared a few times. V gene TRBV7-8 combines with J gene TRBJ2-4, with TRBD2 as a possible D gene (5 bases). The V end was cut by 5 bases, the J end by 6 bases, with 23 bases between. Germline-derived CDR1 and CDR2 are SGHVS and FQNEAQ. The CDR3 contains 17 residues. As DNA, the CDR3 is TGTGCCAGCAGCCCATTAGTATTTGAGACCCTAGCAAACATTCAGTACTTC. Translating it yields CASSPLVFETLANIQYF.

CDR3 residues: CAISESKGALHQPQHF. In DNA form, the CDR3 reads TGTGCCATCAGTGAGTCAAAGGGGGCCCTCCATCAGCCCCAGCATTTT. The chain employs TRBV10-3 and TRBJ1-5, with 7 positions matching TRBD1. In germline, CDR1 is ENHRY, CDR2 SYGVKD. This CDR3 comprises 16 residues. Trimming took 0 bases from V and 5 from J; bases not matched to a gene: 7.

This clonotype was seen repeatedly, ten times or more. The chain uses TRBV6-1 and TRBJ2-7; 15 positions agree with TRBD2. From germline, CDR1 is MNHNS and CDR2 SASEGT. Unmatched junction bases numbered 9, after V lost 0 bases and J lost 6 bases. The CDR3 contains 18 residues. CDR3 nucleotide sequence: TGTGCCAGCAGTGAAGCGAGACGGACTAGCGGGAGGGCCGGCGAGCAGTACTTC. Protein product: CASSEARRTSGRAGEQYF.

This clonotype was found a few times. The rearrangement uses TRBV12-3 or TRBV12-4 and TRBJ1-5; unclear D gene. CDR3 length: 14 residues. V lost 4 bases and J lost 3, with 10 bases in between. The CDR3 DNA follows: TGTGCCAGCAGTTGGGGAACAGACAATCAGCCCCAGCATTTT. Protein: CASSWGTDNQPQHF.

This clonotype was seen at least ten times. The rearrangement uses TRBV28 and TRBJ2-2; D ambiguous. Trimming removed 6 bases at V and 5 bases at J, with 16 bases between. CDR1 and CDR2 from the germline V gene are MDHEN and SYDVKM. This CDR3 is built from 15 residues. DNA for the CDR3: TGTGCCAGCAGCCCAGGACGCCCGAGGACCGGGGAGCTGTTTTTT. It codes for CASSPGRPRTGELFF.

This sequence joins TRBV6-5 and TRBJ1-2; tentatively, D is TRBD1 (5 bases). Germline V lookup: CDR1 MNHEY, CDR2 SVGAGI. V was shortened by 2 bases and J by 7 bases, with 11 bases between the two germline ends. The CDR3 runs 13 residues. In nucleotides, the CDR3 is TGTGCCAGCAGTTACGACAGCCCGAGTGGCTACACCTTC. It codes for CASSYDSPSGYTF.

The genes are TRBV27 and TRBJ2-1; no clear D. The germline gives CDR1 MNHEY, CDR2 SMNVEV (reference sequence). This CDR3 region has 14 residues. V lost 0 bases and J 6 bases, leaving 9 bases between the germline ends. The DNA of the CDR3 is TGTGCCAGCAGTTTATCAGAGGTTAGCAATGAGCAGTTCTTC. Residues: CASSLSEVSNEQFF.

This clonotype was detected once. This may be a read error, as it is one base from a much larger clone. The chain joins TRBV6-2 or TRBV6-3 to TRBJ1-1, with 7 positions matching TRBD1. The CDR3 covers 13 residues. The germline V gene has CDR1 MNHEY and CDR2 SVGEGT. V lost 5 bases, J lost 9 bases, and 9 bases stayed unmatched. CDR3 nucleotides: TGTGCCAGCAGTCCCGGGGACAGCGACCAAGCTTTCTTT. It is translated as CASSPGDSDQAFF.

The V gene is TRBV5-1, the J gene TRBJ1-1; no clear D. V dropped 3 bases and J dropped 11 bases, with 17 bases sitting between them. CDR1 SGHRS and CDR2 YFSETQ come from the germline V gene. There are 13 residues in the CDR3. The CDR3 spells CASSSSTGEEAFF. Written as DNA, the CDR3 is TGCGCCAGCAGCTCATCGACCGGGGAGGAGGCTTTCTTT.

This sequence joins TRBV29-1 and TRBJ2-3; D is unresolved. The CDR3 consists of 13 residues. The germline V gene has CDR1 SQVTM and CDR2 ANQGSEA. With 3 bases removed from V and 2 bases from J, the gap between germline ends came to 9 bases. CDR3 nucleotide sequence: TGCAGCGTTGATGAGGCCTACACAGATACGCAGTATTTT. As protein: CSVDEAYTDTQYF.

J is TRBJ1-4 and V is TRBV9; D is unclear. Germline CDR1 and CDR2: SGDLS and YYNGEE. This CDR3 spans 12 amino acids. Between the trimmed V and J ends, which lost 4 bases and 7 bases, there was a span of 8 bases. Here the CDR3 reads CASSSSGEKLFF. CDR3 DNA: TGTGCCAGCAGCTCGTCGGGTGAAAAACTGTTTTTT.